This T cell receptor (beta chain) was recovered during a study of cytomegalovirus exposure and HLA in healthy donors. In nominal health when sampled, donors likely had unrecorded immune exposures nonetheless. In the PCR, 60 Vbeta and 13 Jbeta primers were used. Profiled with immunoSEQ multiplex PCR; TCRdb holds only in-frame clones, not every one. The sample has roughly 92,000 clones, approximately 80% seen once. Per the germline V gene, CDR1 is GTSNPN and CDR2 is SVGIG (reference sequence). V shed 3 bases and J shed 5 bases, with 9 bases lying between them. CDR3 length equals 12 residues. The sequencing input was PBMCs. The chain joins TRBV30 to TRBJ2-3, with D tentatively TRBD1 (6 bases). The TCR was taken from a man aged 45-60 years in good health and CMV-seropositive. CDR3 in amino acids: CAWSPGEDTQYF. The CDR3 DNA reads as TGTGCCTGGAGCCCAGGGGAAGATACGCAGTATTTT. The full variable domain, completed using reference TRBV30 and TRBJ2-3, is SQTIHQWPATLVQPVGSPLSLECTVEGTSNPNLYWYRQAAGRGLQLLFYSVGIGQISSEVPQNLSASRPQDRQFILSSKKLLLSDSGFYLCAWSPGEDTQYFGPGTRLTVL.